Listed here are 23 T cell receptor beta chains from one sample, sequenced in a study of blood T cells in healthy people across ages. The second PCR ran about 6 to 12 cycles with a sample-barcoded 5' primer and J-beta primers. TCRdb used MiXCR to reprocess the 5' RACE reads, holding one entry per CDR3 protein. In the table there are 2 million or so distinct CDR3 sequences, about 50% of which are singletons. Material for sequencing was blood. The origin of the receptors is a woman aged 40 to 50 in good health.

V is TRBV20-1 and J is TRBJ1-1, with D uncertain. V was shortened by 2 bases and J by 7 bases, with 14 bases between the two germline ends. This CDR3 region has 13 residues. Germline-derived CDR1 and CDR2 are DFQATT and SNEGSKA (reference sequence). The CDR3 reads CSARTTSGGEAFF. CDR3 nucleotide sequence: TGCAGTGCTAGAACAACGTCAGGCGGTGAAGCTTTCTTT.

The J gene is TRBJ2-3, the V gene TRBV12-3 or TRBV12-4; 8 bases align to TRBD2. CDR3 length: 17 amino acids. Trimming removed 0 bases from V and 6 bases from J; junction bases left unmatched: 11. The CDR3 is CASSLARRGGLGDTQYF. The CDR3 DNA reads TGTGCCAGCAGTTTAGCCCGTCGGGGGGGCCTCGGGGATACGCAGTATTTT.

This rearrangement joins TRBV6-5 to TRBJ2-3; D may be TRBD2 (5 bases). The CDR3 is 18 amino acids. V lost 0 bases, J lost 3 bases, and 19 bases lay in between. CDR1 is MNHEY and CDR2 is SVGAGI in the germline V gene. As DNA, the CDR3 is TGTGCCAGCAGTTACTCAAGTGAGGGTCTAGCTCGGACAGATACGCAGTATTTT. Translation: CASSYSSEGLARTDTQYF.

The chain's CDR3 is CSASRDNGWTPLHF. The CDR3 DNA reads TGCAGTGCCAGTAGGGATAATGGTTGGACACCCCTCCACTTT. The rearrangement uses TRBV20-1 and TRBJ1-6; D uncertain. Germline V gene data show CDR1 as DFQATT and CDR2 as SNEGSKA (reference sequence). Trimming stripped 6 bases from V and 11 bases from J, with 20 bases between. The CDR3 spans 14 residues.

The chain uses TRBV24-1 and TRBJ2-1; TRBD1 aligns across 7 bases. The V gene's germline CDR1 is KGHDR and CDR2 SFDVKD. The CDR3 loop spans 15 amino acids. Unmatched junction bases numbered 10, after V lost 5 bases and J lost 7 bases. CDR3: CATSGGTVGLNEQFF. The CDR3 DNA follows: TGTGCCACCAGTGGGGGGACAGTGGGGTTGAATGAGCAGTTCTTC.

The chain has TRBV28 and TRBJ2-1; possibly TRBD2 for D (5 bases). This CDR3 comprises 17 residues. Per germline, CDR1 MDHEN and CDR2 SYDVKM. Trimming took off 6 bases at V and 7 bases at J, with 25 bases between the two ends. In DNA, the CDR3 is TGTGCCAGCAGCTCCCCCGTAATAACTAGATTCGGGAATGAGCAGTTCTTC. As protein: CASSSPVITRFGNEQFF. The whole variable domain, remainder taken from reference TRBV28 and TRBJ2-1, is DVKVTQSSRYLVKRTGEKVFLECVQDMDHENMFWYRQDPGLGLRLIYFSYDVKMKEKGDIPEGYSVSREKKERFSLILESASTNQTSMYLCASSSPVITRFGNEQFFGPGTRLTVL.

The rearrangement links TRBV2 to TRBJ2-3; 13 nucleotides align to TRBD2. Germline V lookup: CDR1 SNHLY, CDR2 FYNNEI. This CDR3 spans 15 amino acids. V lost 8 bases and J lost 2; bases outside the gene matches: 4. CDR3 sequence: CASLGTSGVTDTQYF. The CDR3 DNA follows: TGTGCCAGCTTAGGGACTAGCGGGGTCACAGATACGCAGTATTTT.

The chain employs TRBV2 and TRBJ2-5, with a possible D match to TRBD1 (5 bases). Trimming left V 6 bases short and J 5 bases short, with 16 bases between. Germline lookup yields CDR1 SNHLY and CDR2 FYNNEI. The CDR3 contains 14 residues. The CDR3 coding sequence is TGTGCCAGCAGCCGTAGACAGCTTGGCGAGACCCAGTACTTC. Translation gives CASSRRQLGETQYF.

The chain is built from TRBV4-3 and TRBJ2-3, with 9 bases identical to TRBD2. Germline V gene data show CDR1 as LGHNA and CDR2 as YSLEER. CDR3 size: 16 residues. Trimming at V came to 1 base and at J to 6 bases, leaving 8 bases not matched to a gene. The CDR3 nucleotides read TGCGCCAGCAGCCAAGGGGCTAGCGGGGAGTGGGATACGCAGTATTTT. Translating gives CASSQGASGEWDTQYF.

A word on this clonotype: An end of the junction does not agree with germline; a read error may underlie this. The chain carries TRBV4-3 and TRBJ2-5, with 9 bases aligning to TRBD2. Germline CDR1 reads LGHNA; CDR2 reads YSLEER. The CDR3 extends over 16 amino acids. CDR3 region: CASSQEPAGGQGSQYF. In DNA, the CDR3 is TGCGCCAGCAGTCAAGAACCAGCGGGGGGTCAAGGGTCCCAGTACTTC.

This sequence joins TRBV6-5 and TRBJ2-5, with D perhaps given as TRBD1 or TRBD2 (5 bases each). V was clipped by 6 bases and J by 1 base, with 18 bases between them. Germline values: CDR1 MNHEY, CDR2 SVGAGI. CDR3 length: 16 residues. This CDR3 is CASRPWDPRLQETQYF. The CDR3 DNA follows: TGTGCCAGCAGGCCTTGGGACCCACGGCTCCAAGAGACCCAGTACTTC.

The chain is built from TRBV5-1 and TRBJ1-1; D call uncertain. V was pared by 2 bases and J by 5 bases, with 16 bases between. CDR3 length equals 15 residues. Germline CDR1 and CDR2: SGHRS and YFSETQ. CDR3 nucleotide sequence: TGCGCCAGCAGCTTTGGTTTGGGTCTTGGGACTGAAGCTTTCTTT. It yields the protein CASSFGLGLGTEAFF.

Comments on this clonotype: The junction and the germline gene differ at one end; a read error may be behind it. The V and J genes are TRBV7-2 and TRBJ2-7; D may be TRBD2 (7 bases). This CDR3 has 17 amino acids. CDR1 is SGHTA and CDR2 is FQGNSA in the germline V gene. As DNA, the CDR3 is TGTGCCAGCAGCGCCCGCCGGGGGGCAAACAGTCCCTACGAGAAGTACTTC. Translated, it gives CASSARRGANSPYEKYF.

CDR3 region: CSATVLAGPARDNEQFF. The CDR3 bases are TGCAGTGCCACCGTTCTAGCGGGCCCCGCTCGCGACAATGAGCAGTTCTTC. This chain connects TRBV20-1 to TRBJ2-1, with 8 bases identical to TRBD2. With V trimmed by 6 bases and J by 5 bases, 18 bases remained unmatched. The CDR3 loop spans 17 amino acids. Germline V gene data show CDR1 as DFQATT and CDR2 as SNEGSKA (reference sequence).

The chain joins TRBV20-1 to TRBJ1-4; D gene unclear. Germline CDR1 DFQATT, CDR2 SNEGSKA (reference sequence). This CDR3 has 12 residues. The V end lost 3 bases, the J end lost 4 bases, and 6 bases lay between the germline ends. The CDR3 sequence is CSARKGNEKLFF. The CDR3 DNA reads as TGCAGTGCTAGGAAGGGTAATGAAAAACTGTTTTTT.

The chain carries TRBV28 and TRBJ1-2; D may be TRBD1 (6 bases). V lost 6 bases and J lost 2, with 16 bases in between. The CDR3 sequence is 15 residues long. Per the germline V gene, CDR1 is MDHEN and CDR2 is SYDVKM. CDR3 nucleotides: TGTGCCAGCAGGCAACTAAGGGACATCAACTATGGCTACACCTTC. Protein product: CASRQLRDINYGYTF.

This clonotype was counted a few times. The rearrangement uses TRBV7-2 and TRBJ2-5; D is possibly TRBD2 (5 bases). This CDR3 spans 14 amino acids. The germline V and J ends were trimmed by 1 base and 5 bases, with 11 bases remaining between them. Germline V gene sequence: CDR1 SGHTA, CDR2 FQGNSA. The CDR3 sequence: CASSLGRGSETQYF. CDR3 coding DNA: TGTGCCAGCAGCTTAGGACGGGGTTCGGAGACCCAGTACTTC.

V gene TRBV24-1 combines with J gene TRBJ1-2; D might be TRBD1 (6 bases). The CDR3 has 14 amino acids. Germline-derived CDR1 and CDR2 are KGHDR and SFDVKD. The V and J ends lost 7 bases and 4 bases respectively, with 15 bases between them. The CDR3 sequence is CATSGQPNRYGYTF. CDR3 nucleotides: TGTGCCACCAGCGGACAGCCAAACCGCTATGGCTACACCTTC.

The rearrangement joins TRBV20-1 to TRBJ2-5, with a weak D call TRBD1 (7 bases). This CDR3 is built from 14 residues. From germline, CDR1 is DFQATT and CDR2 SNEGSKA (reference sequence). V shed 1 base and J shed 5 bases, with 14 bases lying between them. As DNA, the CDR3 is TGCAGTGCTAGAGCTAACAGGGGAGGCGAGACCCAGTACTTC. It specifies CSARANRGGETQYF.

V usage is TRBV13 and J usage is TRBJ2-7; 8 bases align to TRBD1. The V gene end was trimmed by 4 bases and the J gene end by 0 bases; junction bases not matched to a gene: 8. This CDR3 is 16 amino acids long. The germline V gene has CDR1 PRHDT and CDR2 FYEKMQ (reference sequence). The CDR3 DNA reads as TGTGCCAGCAGCTCCCCCGGGGACAGGAGCTCCTACGAGCAGTACTTC. It codes for CASSSPGDRSSYEQYF. The full variable domain, in which reference TRBV13 and TRBJ2-7 provide the parts outside the CDR3, is AAGVIQSPRHLIKEKRETATLKCYPIPRHDTVYWYQQGPGQDPQFLISFYEKMQSDKGSIPDRFSAQQFSDYHSELNMSSLELGDSALYFCASSSPGDRSSYEQYFGPGTRLTVT.

This chain links TRBV27 with TRBJ1-2; D ambiguous. The CDR3 runs 14 residues. Per the germline V gene, CDR1 is MNHEY and CDR2 is SMNVEV (reference sequence). V was trimmed by 0 bases and J by 2 bases, leaving 7 bases between them. Here the CDR3 reads CASSLSPLNYGYTF. The CDR3, as DNA: TGTGCCAGCAGTTTATCCCCGTTGAACTATGGCTACACCTTC.

This clonotype has a handful of counts. The chain has TRBV10-3 and TRBJ2-3; D remains unclear. The germline V gene encodes CDR1 ENHRY and CDR2 SYGVKD. Deletions cut 0 bases from V and 8 bases from J, with 15 bases between. The CDR3 is 15 amino acids. Written as DNA, the CDR3 is TGTGCCATCAGTGAGTCGTCCAACCTTCCAGCTACGCAGTATTTT. Residues: CAISESSNLPATQYF.

This rearrangement joins TRBV5-1 to TRBJ1-1; D not resolved. CDR1 is SGHRS and CDR2 is YFSETQ in the germline V gene. The CDR3 consists of 12 residues. V was shortened by 2 bases and J by 13 bases, with 15 bases between the two germline ends. The CDR3 reads CASSFGRAKGFF. The CDR3 DNA follows: TGCGCCAGCAGCTTTGGGCGAGCCAAGGGTTTCTTT.